These T cell receptor beta chains were read from a single sample in a study of OX40 agonist ivuxolimab in advanced cancers. TCRdb's table, derived via immunoSEQ multiplex PCR, lists solely in-frame clones and lacks some. Of about 50,000 clones in the sample, roughly nine tenths were seen once. Sequencing used CD4+ or CD8+ T cells sorted from blood, obtained in a trial of the OX40 agonist ivuxolimab. The receptors stem from an adult with an advanced solid tumor such as melanoma, head and neck, liver or kidney cancer. The conserved cysteine and the conserved F or W are not part of the CDR3 here.

CDR3	J	V
ASSQGPGTGDYEQY	TRBJ2-7	TRBV14
ASAQGANTEAF	TRBJ1-1	TRBV19
ASSVDGGTGETQY	TRBJ2-5	TRBV9
ASSTSGLAGANEQF	TRBJ2-1	TRBV7-2
ASSGTSGQGSLNTEAF	TRBJ1-1	TRBV25-1
ASSARVMNEQF	TRBJ2-1	TRBV9
ASSLGGVGEKLF	TRBJ1-4	TRBV7-6
SVGGMGYGYT	TRBJ1-2	TRBV29-1
ASSSLTGETVTDTQY	TRBJ2-3	TRBV7-6
SVEPKYGGTDTQY	TRBJ2-3	TRBV29-1
ASSPFQGGGETQY	TRBJ2-5	TRBV7-9
ASSYDGYEQY	TRBJ2-7	TRBV7-3
ASSLEGLAVYNEQF	TRBJ2-1	TRBV28
ASSLDLSQGWYYGYT	TRBJ1-2	TRBV11-2
ASSLWGSGTEDDTEAF	TRBJ1-1	TRBV5-6
ASSLNGDRANYGYT	TRBJ1-2	TRBV7-3
ASSGAGGPDTQY	TRBJ2-3	TRBV11-2
ASSPTSGHTDTQY	TRBJ2-3	TRBV4-3
ASSFDRIHGYT	TRBJ1-2	TRBV9
ASSSRQVSNTGELF	TRBJ2-2	TRBV13
ASSQEVIYPRQY	TRBJ2-3	TRBV4-1
ASSPSSYNSPLH	TRBJ1-6	TRBV7-9
AILHLGAGYNEQF	TRBJ2-1	TRBV10-3
ASSLTPGGRETQY	TRBJ2-5	TRBV7-6
ASSIPITPSYNEQF	TRBJ2-1	TRBV19
ASSPIGTANSYEQY	TRBJ2-7	TRBV9
ASSLVNANTEAF	TRBJ1-1	TRBV28
ASSHPGHGIYEQY	TRBJ2-7	TRBV28
ASAQGYSNQPQH	TRBJ1-5	TRBV11-2
ASSLVTSTYNEQF	TRBJ2-1	TRBV7-7
ASSETLTGTSGRDSYNEQF	TRBJ2-1	TRBV2
ASSPPPDRPNTGELF	TRBJ2-2	TRBV11-2
ASSSLLGEGTYGYT	TRBJ1-2	TRBV6-5
ASSSTGHPEAF	TRBJ1-1	TRBV7-3
ASSHREVSYNEQF	TRBJ2-1	TRBV14
ASSQIMNTEAF	TRBJ1-1	TRBV27
ASSPTDRGNYGYT	TRBJ1-2	TRBV27
ASSLKGLDEQF	TRBJ2-1	TRBV7-2
ASFGRSYNSPLH	TRBJ1-6	TRBV2
ASSSLTSGLLDEQF	TRBJ2-1	TRBV27
ASREFASGNTIY	TRBJ1-3	TRBV6-5
ASSFDLTGGQETQY	TRBJ2-5	TRBV5-1
ASSYSPGGSTDTQY	TRBJ2-3	TRBV6-5
ASSLALASNEQF	TRBJ2-1	TRBV11-2
ASSFTDYQETQY	TRBJ2-5	TRBV5-1
ASSPESGYGDEQY	TRBJ2-7	TRBV7-2
ASSPGHIQY	TRBJ2-4	TRBV27
ASSLLVGGLTETQY	TRBJ2-5	TRBV11-2
ASSYRDRSYNEKLF	TRBJ1-4	TRBV6-5
ASSPPAGTSGVTDTGELF	TRBJ2-2	TRBV5-4
ASITVGQGDGYT	TRBJ1-2	TRBV2
ASRGTGELF	TRBJ2-2	TRBV9
ASSLPQVSGLTLDEQF	TRBJ2-1	TRBV11-2